The 15 T cell receptor beta chains presented below share a single source sample, sequenced in a study of T cells after yellow fever vaccination. TCRdb independently ran MiXCR on the 5' RACE reads; one entry per CDR3 protein. The profile shows some 400,000 distinct CDR3 sequences, under 20% of them singletons. The starting material was PBMCs, obtained before the yellow fever booster vaccination. The receptors here all came from a man aged 18 to 29 who received the YFV17D yellow fever vaccine.

This clonotype occurred a few times. J is TRBJ2-5 and V is TRBV4-2; TRBD2 agrees at 9 bases. This CDR3 region has 14 residues. The V segment lost 1 base and the J segment 3 bases; nucleotides outside the gene matches: 0. Germline lookup yields CDR1 LGHNA and CDR2 YNFKEQ. CDR3 nucleotides: TGTGCCAGCAGCCAAGGACTAGCGGAAGAGACCCAGTACTTC. It codes for CASSQGLAEETQYF.

The chain uses TRBV7-9 and TRBJ2-5; 7 bases fit TRBD1. This CDR3 contains 14 residues. V lost 4 bases and J lost 0; bases outside the gene matches: 2. Germline V CDR1 and CDR2: SEHNR, FQNEAQ (reference sequence). DNA of the CDR3: TGTGCCAGCAGCTCCACAGGGGACCAAGAGACCCAGTACTTC. It is translated as CASSSTGDQETQYF.

A few counts support this clonotype. The genes are TRBV4-3 and TRBJ2-3, with TRBD2 matching 8 bases. V shed 0 bases and J 7 bases; nucleotides not matched to a gene: 9. The CDR3 consists of 16 residues. Looked up from germline, CDR1 is LGHNA and CDR2 is YSLEER. The DNA of the CDR3 is TGCGCCAGCAGCCAAGAAGGACGGGGGGGCTTAAATACGCAGTATTTT. Residues: CASSQEGRGGLNTQYF.

This clonotype has a handful of counts. This chain uses TRBV6-5 with TRBJ1-2, with D perhaps TRBD1 (5 bases). With 5 bases removed from V and 3 bases from J, the gap between germline ends came to 13 bases. Germline V CDR1 and CDR2: MNHEY, SVGAGI. The CDR3 spans 14 residues. The CDR3 DNA sequence: TGTGCCAGCAGTACTATAGGGGTGGACTATGGCTACACCTTC. Translation: CASSTIGVDYGYTF.

The chain joins TRBV10-3 to TRBJ1-2; TRBD1 matches at 10 bases. Germline loops: CDR1 ENHRY, CDR2 SYGVKD. The CDR3 extends over 13 amino acids. J was trimmed by 5 bases and V by 7 bases; bases with no gene match: 4. In DNA form, the CDR3 reads TGTGCCATCAACCTGGGACAGGGGTATGGCTACACCTTC. Its protein is CAINLGQGYGYTF.

This clonotype has a handful of counts. V and J are TRBV6-1 and TRBJ1-2; D possibly corresponds to TRBD1 (5 bases). V was clipped by 4 bases and J by 4 bases, with 10 bases between them. The CDR3 consists of 13 residues. Germline lookup yields CDR1 MNHNS and CDR2 SASEGT. DNA of the CDR3: TGTGCCAGCAGTGTTTCGGGGGTCTATGGCTACACCTTC. Translation: CASSVSGVYGYTF.

The chain is built from TRBV3-1 and TRBJ2-1; 7 bases match TRBD2. V trimming: 4 bases; J trimming: 9 bases; junction bases outside the gene matches: 9. This CDR3 spans 14 amino acids. The germline CDR1 and CDR2 sequences are LGHDT and YNNKEL (reference sequence). CDR3 coding DNA: TGTGCCAGCAGCCCCGTGAGCGGGGTAGGTGAGCAGTTCTTC. Residues: CASSPVSGVGEQFF.

This clonotype was observed many times. The rearrangement uses TRBV6-5 and TRBJ1-1; the match to TRBD1 covers 9 bases. Germline V gene data show CDR1 as MNHEY and CDR2 as SVGAGI. The CDR3 has 16 residues. V lost 2 bases, J lost 5 bases, and 9 bases stayed unmatched. The DNA of the CDR3 is TGTGCCAGCAGTTACGCCACAACAGGGGGCAGAACTGAAGCTTTCTTT. Amino acid sequence: CASSYATTGGRTEAFF.

This clonotype has a count of ten or more. The J gene is TRBJ1-2, the V gene TRBV7-2; D remains unclear. The CDR3 is 13 residues long. Germline values: CDR1 SGHTA, CDR2 FQGNSA. The ends were cut back, 5 bases at V and 8 bases at J, with 15 bases in the middle. The CDR3: CASSPPRARGYTF. In DNA form, the CDR3 reads TGTGCCAGCAGCCCTCCCCGAGCTCGGGGCTACACCTTC.

For the CDR3, the DNA is TGTGCCAGCAGTGGTGGGGGGGCCATTTTAGAGACCCAGTACTTC. It translates to CASSGGGAILETQYF. The chain joins TRBV28 to TRBJ2-5, with D tentatively TRBD2 (7 bases). The CDR3 covers 15 residues. The V end lost 5 bases, the J end lost 4 bases, and 17 bases lay between the germline ends. Germline lookup yields CDR1 MDHEN and CDR2 SYDVKM.

This sequence joins TRBV6-5 and TRBJ1-2; D call uncertain. Per the germline V gene, CDR1 is MNHEY and CDR2 is SVGAGI. The V gene lost 2 bases and the J gene lost 0 bases, with 22 bases spanning the gap. The CDR3 sequence is 19 residues long. CDR3 region: CASSYISPMRRFSNYGYTF. The CDR3 nucleotides are TGTGCCAGCAGTTACATAAGTCCAATGAGGAGGTTCTCTAACTATGGCTACACCTTC.

The chain has TRBV10-2 and TRBJ1-1; D possibly corresponds to TRBD1 (5 bases). Germline loops: CDR1 WSHSY, CDR2 SAAADI. The CDR3 is 13 amino acids. V dropped 1 base and J dropped 3 bases, with 6 bases sitting between them. DNA of the CDR3: TGCGCCAGCAGTGAGTGGGGGGACACTGAAGCTTTCTTT. Its translation: CASSEWGDTEAFF.

This clonotype was observed a few times. The chain recombines TRBV5-1 with TRBJ2-1; D is possibly TRBD1 (6 bases). CDR1 is SGHRS, CDR2 YFSETQ, per germline. The CDR3 extends over 15 amino acids. V lost 0 bases and J lost 5, with 12 bases in between. This CDR3 reads CASSLAVGAHNEQFF. CDR3 sequence (DNA): TGCGCCAGCAGCTTGGCCGTGGGGGCCCACAATGAGCAGTTCTTC. Combining the CDR3 with reference TRBV5-1 and TRBJ2-1 gives the whole variable domain KAGVTQTPRYLIKTRGQQVTLSCSPISGHRSVSWYQQTPGQGLQFLFEYFSETQRNKGNFPGRFSGRQFSNSRSEMNVSTLELGDSALYLCASSLAVGAHNEQFFGPGTRLTVL.

The V gene is TRBV6-5, the J gene TRBJ1-4; no reliable D call. The germline CDR1 and CDR2 sequences are MNHEY and SVGAGI. The germline V and J ends were trimmed by 6 bases and 6 bases, with 14 bases remaining between them. The CDR3 loop spans 14 amino acids. The CDR3 protein is CASSPRAPDEKLFF. CDR3 sequence (DNA): TGTGCCAGCAGCCCCCGGGCCCCGGATGAAAAACTGTTTTTT.

This clonotype was seen ten or more times. The rearrangement links TRBV4-3 to TRBJ1-2; possible D gene TRBD1, 5 bases. Germline V gene sequence: CDR1 LGHNA, CDR2 YSLEER. The CDR3 consists of 12 residues. V shed 2 bases and J shed 5 bases, with 6 bases lying between them. In nucleotides, the CDR3 is TGCGCCAGCAGCCAACAGGGTTATGGCTACACCTTC. Protein product: CASSQQGYGYTF.